This TCR beta chain was found in a study of CDR3 diversity in severe acne (dated by TCRdb to about 2019). Notes on this clonotype: There is no known antigen for this receptor. Base qualities are not provided; no much larger clone lies one nucleotide away.

Libraries were built with PCR. Sequencing used an Illumina HiSeq 2000. The public reads were quality trimmed at Q25 with fastp and then assembled into clones with MiXCR by TCRdb, keeping productive beta chains. Every entry covers one CDR3 protein and lists the most common genes and DNA from its rows. This sample gives some 85,000 distinct CDR3 sequences in total; around 50% of them show up just once. The top ten hold more than 9% of the sample. V and J are truncated by 5 bases and 1 base respectively, leaving an intervening sequence of 11 bases. The CDR3 contains 14 residues, cysteine and phenylalanine counted. Solely the CDR3 DNA is kept, with 42 bases framed from the first base. Per the germline V gene (reference sequence), LNHDA is the CDR1 and SQIVND is the CDR2.

The chain links TRBV19 with TRBJ1-1; a tentative D match to TRBD1 spans 6 bases. What was sequenced was blood. This receptor was identified in a male donor with severe acne vulgaris. The DNA is TGTGCCAGTAGTCGAGGGGGGCCGAACACTGAAGCTTTCTTT. Translated, this is CASSRGGPNTEAFF. Reference TRBV19 and TRBJ1-1 genes cover what lies past the CDR3, so the full variable domain is DGGITQSPKYLFRKEGQNVTLSCEQNLNHDAMYWYRQDPGQGLRLIYYSQIVNDFQKGDIAEGYSVSREKKESFPLTVTSAQKNPTAFYLCASSRGGPNTEAFFGQGTRLTVV.